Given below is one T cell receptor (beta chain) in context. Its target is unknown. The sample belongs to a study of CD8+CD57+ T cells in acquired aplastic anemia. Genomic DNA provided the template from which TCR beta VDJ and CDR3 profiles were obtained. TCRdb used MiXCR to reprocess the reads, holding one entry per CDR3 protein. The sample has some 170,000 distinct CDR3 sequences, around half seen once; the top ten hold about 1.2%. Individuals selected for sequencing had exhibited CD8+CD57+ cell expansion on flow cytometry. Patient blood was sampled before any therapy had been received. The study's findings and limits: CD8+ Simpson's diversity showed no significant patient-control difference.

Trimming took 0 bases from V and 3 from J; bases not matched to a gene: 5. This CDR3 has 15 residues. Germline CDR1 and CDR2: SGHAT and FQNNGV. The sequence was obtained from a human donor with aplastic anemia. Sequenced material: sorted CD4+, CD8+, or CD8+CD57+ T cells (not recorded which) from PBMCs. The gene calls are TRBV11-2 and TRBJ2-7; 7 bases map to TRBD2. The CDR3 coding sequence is TGTGCCAGCAGCTTAGATCCGGGACTATTCTACGAGCAGTACTTC. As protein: CASSLDPGLFYEQYF.